This T cell receptor (beta chain) was sequenced in a study of B cell selection in AIRE deficiency. Profiling relied on immunoSEQ multiplex PCR, and the TCRdb table lists in-frame clones only, not all of them. The data hold about 25,000 clones, with roughly 95% observed a single time. Conventional CD4 T cells were sorted as CD4+CD127+ cells. Regarding this clone: Its antigen is unidentified.

Overall study results and limits: Approximately 29% of healthy-shared Treg sequences were found among patient Tconv cells.

The sequencing input was CD4+CD127+ conventional T cells sorted from PBMCs. This receptor was identified in a human donor in good health.

CDR3 residues: CASSGTSPGELFF. CDR3 in DNA: TGCGCCAGCAGTGGGACTAGCCCCGGGGAGCTGTTTTTT. This chain joins TRBV10-2 and TRBJ2-2; 8 bases align to TRBD2. The CDR3 runs to 13 residues. The trim removed 4 bases at V and 6 bases at J, leaving 1 base unmatched. CDR1 is WSHSY, CDR2 SAAADI, per germline.